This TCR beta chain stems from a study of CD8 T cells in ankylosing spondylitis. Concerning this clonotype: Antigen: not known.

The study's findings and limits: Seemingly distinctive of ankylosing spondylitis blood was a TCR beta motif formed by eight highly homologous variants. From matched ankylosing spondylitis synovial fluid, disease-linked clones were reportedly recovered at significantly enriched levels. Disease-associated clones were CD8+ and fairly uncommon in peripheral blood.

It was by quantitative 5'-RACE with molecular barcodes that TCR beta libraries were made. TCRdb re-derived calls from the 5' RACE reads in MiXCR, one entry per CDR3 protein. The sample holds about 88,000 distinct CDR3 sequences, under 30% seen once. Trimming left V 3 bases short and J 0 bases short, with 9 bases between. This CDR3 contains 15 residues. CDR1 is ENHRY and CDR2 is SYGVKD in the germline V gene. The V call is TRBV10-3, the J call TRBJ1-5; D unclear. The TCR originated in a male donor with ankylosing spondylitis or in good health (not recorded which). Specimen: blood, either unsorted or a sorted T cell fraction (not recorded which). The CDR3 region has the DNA TGTGCCATCAGTGAAGGAGAATATAGCAATCAGCCCCAGCATTTT. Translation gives CAISEGEYSNQPQHF.